This TCR beta chain emerged from a study of identical twins. Overall study findings and caveats: Twin pairs had excess sharing that was weaker in beta out-of-frame sequences. It was cross-sectional statistical analysis, not following the same donors, that the conclusions relied on. Excess low generation probability was seen in twin-shared out-of-frame alpha sequences.

Germline assignment: CDR1 DFQATT and CDR2 SNEGSKA (reference sequence). The CDR3 has 14 amino acids. As to this clonotype: The antigen is not known.

Unique molecular identifiers were present on the cDNA, which also gained a universal primer site by template switching. From the 5' RACE reads, TCRdb called clonotypes with MiXCR, one entry per CDR3 protein. Among 1.5 million to 2 million distinct CDR3 sequences listed, about 32% were seen once. The chain carries TRBV20-1 and TRBJ2-4; 7 bases are shared with TRBD2. The DNA end favors TRBJ2-7, so the J call may be wrong. Sequencing was performed on cord blood. This receptor was identified in a newborn girl in good health. The CDR3 loop is CSAIPETSNHEQYF. The CDR3 DNA follows: TGCAGTGCTATCCCCGAGACTAGCAACCACGAGCAGTACTTC.